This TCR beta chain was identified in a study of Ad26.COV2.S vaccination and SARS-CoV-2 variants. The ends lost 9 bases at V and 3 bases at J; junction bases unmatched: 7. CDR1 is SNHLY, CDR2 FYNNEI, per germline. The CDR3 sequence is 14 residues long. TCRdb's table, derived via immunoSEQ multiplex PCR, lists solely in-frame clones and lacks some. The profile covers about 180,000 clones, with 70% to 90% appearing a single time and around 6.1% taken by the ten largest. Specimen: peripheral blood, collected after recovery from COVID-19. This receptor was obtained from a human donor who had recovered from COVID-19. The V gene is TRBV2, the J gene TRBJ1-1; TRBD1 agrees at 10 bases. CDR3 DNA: TGTGCCAGAGGTCGGGGGACAGGGGACACTGAAGCTTTCTTT. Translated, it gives CARGRGTGDTEAFF.